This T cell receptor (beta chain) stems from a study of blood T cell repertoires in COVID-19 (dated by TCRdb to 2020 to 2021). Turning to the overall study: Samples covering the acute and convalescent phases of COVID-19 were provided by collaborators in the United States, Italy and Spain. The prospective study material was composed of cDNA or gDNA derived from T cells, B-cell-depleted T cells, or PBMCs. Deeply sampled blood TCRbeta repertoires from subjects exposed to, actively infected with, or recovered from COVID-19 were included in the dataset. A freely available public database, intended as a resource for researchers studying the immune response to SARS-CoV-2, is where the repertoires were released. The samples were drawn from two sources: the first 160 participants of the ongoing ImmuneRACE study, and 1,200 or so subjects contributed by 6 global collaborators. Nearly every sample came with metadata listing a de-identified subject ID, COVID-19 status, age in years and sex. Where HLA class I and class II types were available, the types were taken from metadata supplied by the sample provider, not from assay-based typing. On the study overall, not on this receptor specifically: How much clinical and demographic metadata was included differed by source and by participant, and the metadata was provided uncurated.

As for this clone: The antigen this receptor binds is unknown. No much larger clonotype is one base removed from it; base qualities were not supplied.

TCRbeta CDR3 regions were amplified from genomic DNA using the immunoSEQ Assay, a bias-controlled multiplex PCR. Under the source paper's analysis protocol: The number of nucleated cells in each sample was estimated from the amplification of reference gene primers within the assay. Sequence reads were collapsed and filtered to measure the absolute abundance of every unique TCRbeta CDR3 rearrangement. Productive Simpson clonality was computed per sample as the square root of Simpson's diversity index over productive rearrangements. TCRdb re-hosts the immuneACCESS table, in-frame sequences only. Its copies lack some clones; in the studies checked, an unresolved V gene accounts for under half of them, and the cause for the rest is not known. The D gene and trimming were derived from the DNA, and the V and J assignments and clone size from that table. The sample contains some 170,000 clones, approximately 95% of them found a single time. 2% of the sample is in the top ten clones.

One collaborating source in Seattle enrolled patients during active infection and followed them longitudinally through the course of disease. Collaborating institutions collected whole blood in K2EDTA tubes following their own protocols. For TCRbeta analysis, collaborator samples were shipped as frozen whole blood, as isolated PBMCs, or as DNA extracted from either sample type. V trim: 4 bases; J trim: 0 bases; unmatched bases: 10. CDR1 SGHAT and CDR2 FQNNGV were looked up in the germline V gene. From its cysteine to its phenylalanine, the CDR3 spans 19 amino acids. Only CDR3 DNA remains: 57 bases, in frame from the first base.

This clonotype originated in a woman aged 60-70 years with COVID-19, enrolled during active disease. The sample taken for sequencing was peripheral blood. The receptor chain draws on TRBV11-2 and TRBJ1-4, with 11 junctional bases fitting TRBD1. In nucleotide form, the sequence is TGTGCCAGCAGCTCGGACAGGGGGCGAGGGATCGCAACTAATGAAAAACTGTTTTTT. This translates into CASSSDRGRGIATNEKLFF. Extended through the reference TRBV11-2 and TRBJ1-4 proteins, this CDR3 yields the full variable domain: EAGVAQSPRYKIIEKRQSVAFWCNPISGHATLYWYQQILGQGPKLLIQFQNNGVVDDSQLPKDRFSAERLKGVDSTLKIQPAKLEDSAVYLCASSSDRGRGIATNEKLFFGSGTQLSVL.